The clone carrying this TCR beta chain was observed a few times. Its antigen is unknown. A template switching step contributed a universal primer site, while unique molecular identifiers were present in the cDNA. TCRdb reprocessed the 5' RACE reads with MiXCR, giving one entry per CDR3 protein. The sample comprises some 570,000 distinct CDR3 sequences, 20% to 25% of which are singletons, and 0.48% rests with the top ten. The data are from a study of identical twins. Healthy Caucasians supplied all donations. General study findings and limits: Part of the zero-insertion signal could reflect confounding by invariant MAIT and iNKT cells. Cord blood beta clonotypes that were abundant carried fewer insertions, and memory repertoires showed no such trend.

A further study also used this sample, focusing on yellow fever vaccine responses in identical twins.

This receptor was obtained from a young woman in good health. The source material was CD4+ T cells sorted from blood.

CDR3 in DNA: TGTGCCAGCAGCTCCATCGGGACTAGCGGCACAGATACGCAGTATTTT. This sequence encodes CASSSIGTSGTDTQYF. The V and J genes are TRBV7-9 and TRBJ2-3, with 10 bases aligning to TRBD2. This CDR3 contains 16 residues. Germline V lookup: CDR1 SEHNR, CDR2 FQNEAQ (reference sequence). V was clipped by 4 bases and J by 1 base; unmatched bases: 5. Full variable domain (rest looked up from reference TRBV7-9 and TRBJ2-3): DTGVSQNPRHKITKRGQNVTFRCDPISEHNRLYWYRQTLGQGPEFLTYFQNEAQLEKSRLLSDRFSAERPKGSFSTLEIQRTEQGDSAMYLCASSSIGTSGTDTQYFGPGTRLTVL.